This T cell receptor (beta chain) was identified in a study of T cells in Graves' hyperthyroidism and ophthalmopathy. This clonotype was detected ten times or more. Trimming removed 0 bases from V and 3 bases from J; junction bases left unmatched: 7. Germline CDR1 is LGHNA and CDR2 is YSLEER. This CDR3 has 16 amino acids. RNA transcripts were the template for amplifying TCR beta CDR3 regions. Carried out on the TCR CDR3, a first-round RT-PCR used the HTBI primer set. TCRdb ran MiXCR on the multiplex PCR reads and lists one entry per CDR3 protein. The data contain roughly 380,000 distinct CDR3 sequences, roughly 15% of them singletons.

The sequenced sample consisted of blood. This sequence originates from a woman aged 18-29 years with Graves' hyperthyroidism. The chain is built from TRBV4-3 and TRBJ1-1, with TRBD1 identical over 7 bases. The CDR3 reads CASSQDDMTGHTEAFF. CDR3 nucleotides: TGCGCCAGCAGCCAAGATGACATGACAGGGCACACTGAAGCTTTCTTT.